One and the same sample provided the 21 T cell receptor beta chains below, sequenced in a study of beta chain features in type 1 diabetes. The investigators reverse transcribed all of the isolated RNA, so they sequenced expressed TCRB transcripts. Profiled with immunoSEQ multiplex PCR; TCRdb holds only in-frame clones, not every one. The repertoire holds about 230,000 clones, with 9.6% as singletons. The sequencing input was naive CD4+ T cells from blood. The receptors stem from a woman aged 18-29 years in good health.

J is TRBJ1-2 and V is TRBV6-5, with 7 bases fitting TRBD1. The CDR3 has 12 residues. V dropped 7 bases and J dropped 8; count of bases not matched to a gene: 7. Germline V gives CDR1 MNHEY, CDR2 SVGAGI. CDR3 sequence: CASTRDRVGYTF. CDR3 DNA: TGTGCCAGCACCCGGGACAGAGTCGGCTACACCTTC.

This clone was recorded a few times. The chain employs TRBV19 and TRBJ2-7, with D possibly matching TRBD1 (7 bases). The CDR3 has 17 residues. Looked up from germline, CDR1 is LNHDA and CDR2 is SQIVND (reference sequence). Trimming shortened V by 10 bases and J by 5 bases, and 30 bases separated the two germline ends. Written as DNA, the CDR3 is TGTGCCACCCATCCCGGGACCCACCGCAGGGGGAGGCACGAGCAGTACTTC. Protein: CATHPGTHRRGRHEQYF.

This sequence joins TRBV5-1 and TRBJ1-1; 8 bases are shared with TRBD1. The CDR3 runs 14 residues. Germline values: CDR1 SGHRS, CDR2 YFSETQ. Trimming removed 5 bases from V and 4 bases from J; junction bases left unmatched: 7. CDR3: CASRATGGSTEAFF. In DNA, the CDR3 is TGCGCCAGCAGAGCTACAGGGGGGAGCACTGAAGCTTTCTTT.

This clone was observed a handful of times. The chain carries TRBV12-5 and TRBJ1-6, with D tentatively TRBD1 (5 bases). The germline V gene has CDR1 LGHNT and CDR2 FRNRAP. The ends were cut back, 2 bases at V and 4 bases at J, with 9 bases in the middle. The CDR3 spans 15 residues. Written as DNA, the CDR3 is TGTGCTAGTGGTTTGCCCAGGGATTATAATTCACCCCTCCACTTT. Its translation: CASGLPRDYNSPLHF.

This clone has just a few counts. J is TRBJ1-5 and V is TRBV6-5; TRBD1 aligns across 7 bases. This CDR3 is 15 amino acids long. Trimming took 5 bases from V and 2 from J; bases not matched to a gene: 6. In germline, CDR1 is MNHEY, CDR2 SVGAGI. For the CDR3, the DNA is TGTGCCAGCAGTCCAGGGGGGACAGGCAATCAGCCCCAGCATTTT. It yields the protein CASSPGGTGNQPQHF.

This clone was counted between two and nine times. The V gene is TRBV12-5, the J gene TRBJ2-2; D unresolved. V dropped 0 bases and J dropped 4 bases, with 18 bases sitting between them. The CDR3 runs 18 residues. Germline V gene sequence: CDR1 LGHNT, CDR2 FRNRAP. CDR3 bases: TGTGCTAGTGGTTTGGTGGTCTCGGGTACAACCTTCACCGGGGAGCTGTTTTTT. This gives the protein CASGLVVSGTTFTGELFF.

The chain has TRBV4-1 and TRBJ2-1; D unclear. V lost 1 base and J lost 2, with 12 bases in between. The CDR3 is made up of 16 amino acids. Germline V gene sequence: CDR1 MGHRA, CDR2 YSYEKL. DNA for the CDR3: TGCGCCAGCAGCCAAGGTCTGGCGGAACCCTACAATGAGCAGTTCTTC. Translated: CASSQGLAEPYNEQFF.

Only a few counts were recorded for this clone. This rearrangement joins TRBV30 to TRBJ1-1; the D gene is possibly TRBD1 (5 bases). The CDR3 runs to 13 residues. With 1 base removed from V and 1 base from J, the gap between germline ends came to 7 bases. Germline CDR1 reads GTSNPN; CDR2 reads SVGIG (reference sequence). In DNA, the CDR3 is TGTGCCTGGAGTGGGACACGGAACACTGAAGCTTTCTTT. It specifies CAWSGTRNTEAFF.

This chain connects TRBV4-2 to TRBJ1-5; D gene ambiguous. The V end was cut by 3 bases, the J end by 8 bases, with 17 bases between. CDR3 length equals 15 residues. CDR1 is LGHNA, CDR2 YNFKEQ, per germline. CDR3 in amino acids: CASSQLLRAGEPQHF. The DNA for the CDR3 is TGTGCCAGCAGCCAGCTATTGAGGGCAGGAGAGCCCCAGCATTTT.

This clone has just a few counts. V is TRBV7-2 and J is TRBJ1-1, with D perhaps matching TRBD1 (5 bases). The CDR3 has 13 residues. Germline V gene lookup returns CDR1 SGHTA and CDR2 FQGNSA. The ends were cut back, 3 bases at V and 1 base at J, with 6 bases in the middle. In DNA, the CDR3 is TGTGCCAGCAGCTTCGGGGGGAACACTGAAGCTTTCTTT. This sequence encodes CASSFGGNTEAFF. The variable domain in full, completed from reference TRBV7-2 and TRBJ1-1, reads GAGVSQSPSNKVTEKGKDVELRCDPISGHTALYWYRQSLGQGLEFLIYFQGNSAPDKSGLPSDRFSAERTGGSVSTLTIQRTQQEDSAVYLCASSFGGNTEAFFGQGTRLTVV.

This clone was seen ten or more times. The chain has TRBV7-9 and TRBJ2-4; D is ambiguous. The CDR3 length is 14 residues. Germline CDR1 SEHNR, CDR2 FQNEAQ (reference sequence). V lost 3 bases and J lost 0, with 6 bases in between. The CDR3 region is CASSLAPAKNIQYF. DNA for the CDR3: TGTGCCAGCAGCTTGGCACCAGCCAAAAACATTCAGTACTTC.

The V call is TRBV2, the J call TRBJ2-7; D is unresolved. The germline V gene has CDR1 SNHLY and CDR2 FYNNEI. Between the trimmed V and J ends, which lost 6 bases and 4 bases, there was a span of 7 bases. The CDR3 covers 11 residues. The DNA of the CDR3 is TGTGCCAGCAGCGGAGAGTACGAGCAGTACTTC. As protein: CASSGEYEQYF.

The chain couples TRBV18 to TRBJ2-1, with D tentatively TRBD1 (6 bases). CDR3 length: 14 residues. Trimming removed 4 bases from V and 5 bases from J, with 12 bases in between. Germline CDR1 and CDR2: KGHSH and LQKENI. CDR3: CASSLDRSNNEQFF. The CDR3 DNA reads as TGTGCCAGCTCACTTGACAGGAGTAACAATGAGCAGTTCTTC.

This clone has more than one count but fewer than ten. The genes are TRBV4-2 and TRBJ2-7; 9 positions match TRBD2. Germline V gene sequence: CDR1 LGHNA, CDR2 YNFKEQ. The CDR3 has 16 residues. V dropped 1 base and J dropped 4; count of bases not matched to a gene: 8. The CDR3 DNA reads as TGTGCCAGCAGCCAAGGATTCCCTAGCGGGAATTACGAGCAGTACTTC. The encoded protein is CASSQGFPSGNYEQYF.

Here the CDR3 reads CASSNFGQQNTEAFF. In nucleotides, the CDR3 is TGTGCCAGCAGTAACTTCGGACAGCAAAACACTGAAGCTTTCTTT. The chain links TRBV6-5 to TRBJ1-1; weak D call: TRBD1 (6 bases). The CDR3 runs to 15 residues. Trimming pared 5 bases from V and 2 bases from J, leaving 15 bases between. Germline values: CDR1 MNHEY, CDR2 SVGAGI.

V is TRBV23-1 and J is TRBJ1-2; D perhaps matches TRBD1 (5 bases). TRBV23-1 is an ORF for which the function is uncertain. This CDR3 has 13 residues. The ends were cut back, 7 bases at V and 2 bases at J, with 11 bases in the middle. CDR3: CASNLRANYGYTF. CDR3 nucleotides: TGCGCCAGCAATCTCAGGGCGAACTATGGCTACACCTTC.

The genes are TRBV4-1 and TRBJ1-4; possibly TRBD1 for D (6 bases). Trimming took 2 bases from V and 13 from J, leaving 11 bases between them. Germline loops: CDR1 MGHRA, CDR2 YSYEKL. This CDR3 has 12 residues. The CDR3 loop reads CASSQSMDRLFF. The CDR3 DNA sequence: TGCGCCAGCAGCCAATCGATGGACAGACTGTTTTTT.

The chain links TRBV29-1 to TRBJ2-5; TRBD2 aligns across 7 bases. V was clipped by 3 bases and J by 2 bases; unmatched bases: 0. Germline V gene lookup returns CDR1 SQVTM and CDR2 ANQGSEA. This CDR3 has 12 amino acids. CDR3 DNA sequence: TGCAGCGTTGAGGGAGGGCAAGAGACCCAGTACTTC. The encoded protein is CSVEGGQETQYF.

This clone was recorded a few times. This sample includes further DNA sequences coding for the same CDR3. The rearrangement joins TRBV5-1 to TRBJ2-5; D not certain. CDR3 length: 11 residues. V shed 4 bases and J shed 2 bases, with 3 bases lying between them. Germline V CDR1 and CDR2: SGHRS, YFSETQ. Here the CDR3 DNA reads TGCGCCAGCAGCCTTCAAGAGACCCAGTACTTC. Translated: CASSLQETQYF.

The chain combines TRBV15 with TRBJ2-7; TRBD1 is a possible D gene (6 bases). From germline, CDR1 is LNHNV and CDR2 YYDKDF (reference sequence). With 0 bases removed from V and 4 bases from J, the gap between germline ends came to 25 bases. This CDR3 contains 19 residues. The CDR3 loop reads CATSRDYRPSGAVSYEQYF. The CDR3 DNA reads as TGTGCCACCAGCAGAGATTATCGACCCTCAGGGGCAGTGTCTTACGAGCAGTACTTC.

The chain has TRBV7-9 and TRBJ2-7; D perhaps matches TRBD2 (5 bases). V was shortened by 2 bases and J by 1 base, with 9 bases between the two germline ends. The germline V gene has CDR1 SEHNR and CDR2 FQNEAQ (reference sequence). The CDR3 runs 14 residues. The CDR3 region has the DNA TGTGCCAGCAGCTTAAGTCTAGCATCCTACGAGCAGTACTTC. Translation: CASSLSLASYEQYF.